This paragraph reports one T cell receptor beta chain. What it binds is not known. This PCR relied on a set of 60 Vbeta primers and 13 Jbeta primers. TCRdb keeps only in-frame clones here, not all; method: immunoSEQ multiplex PCR. The table shows 200,000 to 300,000 clones, with approximately 81% occurring only once. The data belong to a study of cytomegalovirus exposure and HLA in healthy donors. Regarding the study as a whole: Analysis performed later found 16,951 TCR beta sequences associated with HLA alleles at 0.05 false discovery rate. Several V segments, TRBV6-2 and TRBV6-3 among them, could not be told apart and were dropped. The authors judged a highly shared variant cluster likely a sequencing artifact.

Trimming removed 1 base from V and 1 base from J; junction bases left unmatched: 3. The CDR3 consists of 15 residues. Germline V CDR1 and CDR2: SGHTA, FQGTGA. Donors in the study were healthy people who gave bone marrow. Source material: PBMCs. The chain is built from TRBV7-3 and TRBJ2-5; 7 positions agree with TRBD2. The TCR was taken from a woman aged 55-70 years in good health and CMV-seropositive. In nucleotides, the CDR3 is TGTGCCAGCAGCTTAATGGGGGGGACCCAAGAGACCCAGTACTTC. Protein sequence: CASSLMGGTQETQYF.